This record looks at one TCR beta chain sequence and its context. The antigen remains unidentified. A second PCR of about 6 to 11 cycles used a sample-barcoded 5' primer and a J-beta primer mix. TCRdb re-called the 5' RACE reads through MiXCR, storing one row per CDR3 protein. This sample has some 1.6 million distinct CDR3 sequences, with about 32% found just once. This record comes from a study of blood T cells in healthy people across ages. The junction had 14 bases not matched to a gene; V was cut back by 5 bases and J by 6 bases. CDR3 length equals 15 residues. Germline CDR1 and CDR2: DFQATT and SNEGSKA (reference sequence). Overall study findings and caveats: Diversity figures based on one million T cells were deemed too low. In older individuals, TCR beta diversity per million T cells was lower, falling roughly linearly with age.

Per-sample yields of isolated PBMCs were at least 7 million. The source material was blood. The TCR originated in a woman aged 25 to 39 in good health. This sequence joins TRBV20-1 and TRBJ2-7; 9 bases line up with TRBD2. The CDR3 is CSAPEGGRGYGEQYF. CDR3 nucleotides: TGCAGTGCTCCGGAGGGCGGGAGGGGGTATGGCGAGCAGTACTTC.